The 26 T cell receptor beta chains presented below share a single source sample, sequenced in a study of blood T cell repertoires in COVID-19. Clones were sequenced by immunoSEQ multiplex PCR, and TCRdb holds only the in-frame ones, with some missing. The data show 150,000 to 200,000 clones, 88% seen once. The sequenced material came from peripheral blood. The receptors derive from a man between 65 and 80 years old with active or convalescent COVID-19.

The genes are TRBV7-8 and TRBJ2-5, with TRBD2 matching over 9 bases. The CDR3 totals 14 residues. Trimming cost V 7 bases and J 7 bases; bases outside gene matches: 10. The germline V gene has CDR1 SGHVS and CDR2 FQNEAQ. The CDR3 sequence is CASTSGLALSTQYF. As DNA, the CDR3 is TGTGCCAGCACCTCGGGACTAGCCTTGTCGACCCAGTACTTC. Together with reference TRBV7-8 and TRBJ2-5, the CDR3 gives the full variable domain: GAGVSQSPRYKVAKRGQDVALRCDPISGHVSLFWYQQALGQGPEFLTYFQNEAQLDKSGLPSDRFFAERPEGSVSTLKIQRTQQEDSAVYLCASTSGLALSTQYFGPGTRLLVL.

J is TRBJ2-1 and V is TRBV5-5, with 11 bases that match TRBD2. V gave up 4 bases and J gave up 7 bases; unmatched junction bases: 7. In germline, CDR1 is SGHKS, CDR2 YYEKEE (reference sequence). The CDR3 extends over 15 amino acids. CDR3 loop: CASSVFSGRGNEQFF. The CDR3 DNA reads as TGTGCCAGCAGCGTCTTTAGCGGGAGGGGGAATGAGCAGTTCTTC.

This chain joins TRBV28 and TRBJ1-2, with TRBD1 matching 9 bases. Trimming at V came to 2 bases and at J to 7 bases, leaving 2 bases not matched to a gene. The CDR3 runs to 13 residues. Germline V gene sequence: CDR1 MDHEN, CDR2 SYDVKM. CDR3 amino acids: CASSLNRGLGYTF. The DNA for the CDR3 is TGTGCCAGCAGTTTAAACAGGGGGCTTGGCTACACCTTC.

CDR3 DNA: TGCAGCGTTGAAGAACTAGCGGGAGCGTACGAGCAGTACTTC. Translating gives CSVEELAGAYEQYF. The chain couples TRBV29-1 to TRBJ2-7, with 11 bases aligning to TRBD2. V was pared by 0 bases and J by 4 bases, with 2 bases of the junction left unmatched. Per the germline V gene, CDR1 is SQVTM and CDR2 is ANQGSEA. The CDR3 spans 14 residues.

This chain joins TRBV4-3 and TRBJ2-1; 14 positions agree with TRBD2. The length of the CDR3 is 18 residues. Germline assignment: CDR1 LGHNA and CDR2 YSLEER. V was pared by 0 bases and J by 4 bases, with 5 bases of the junction left unmatched. The CDR3 DNA follows: TGCGCCAGCAGCCAAGAATTTGGACTAGCGGGAGGTTACAATGAGCAGTTCTTC. This sequence encodes CASSQEFGLAGGYNEQFF.

The chain links TRBV10-2 to TRBJ1-2; 7 bases match TRBD1. Trimming took 6 bases from V and 8 from J; bases not matched to a gene: 15. Germline CDR1 is WSHSY and CDR2 is SAAADI. CDR3 length: 15 amino acids. The CDR3 loop reads CASRGPGGGSGGYTF. The DNA of the CDR3 is TGCGCCAGCAGGGGACCAGGGGGAGGATCGGGCGGCTACACCTTC.

This clone was detected only once. The genes are TRBV4-2 and TRBJ2-1; D perhaps matches TRBD2 (6 bases). The germline V gene encodes CDR1 LGHNA and CDR2 YNFKEQ. Trimming removed 10 bases at V and 2 bases at J, with 15 bases between. This CDR3 is 14 amino acids long. The CDR3 nucleotides are TGTGCCACAACACCAGCGGGCACCTACAATGAGCAGTTCTTC. Encoded protein: CATTPAGTYNEQFF.

The chain employs TRBV18 and TRBJ2-7, with 7 positions matching TRBD1. Looked up from germline, CDR1 is KGHSH and CDR2 is LQKENI. The CDR3 sequence is 14 residues long. With 1 base clipped from V and 3 bases from J, the junction kept 3 bases outside the gene matches. CDR3 amino acids: CASSPRGTVYEQYF. Written as DNA, the CDR3 is TGTGCCAGCTCACCACGTGGGACAGTCTACGAGCAGTACTTC.

A single count supports this clone. The chain joins TRBV4-1 to TRBJ1-6, with TRBD1 identical over 11 bases. Unmatched junction bases numbered 14, after V lost 5 bases and J lost 8 bases. The germline gives CDR1 MGHRA, CDR2 YSYEKL. This CDR3 has 18 residues. The CDR3 reads CASSGTGTGGRTHSPLHF. The DNA of the CDR3 is TGCGCCAGCAGCGGGACCGGGACAGGGGGTAGGACTCATTCACCCCTCCACTTT.

V is TRBV7-2 and J is TRBJ2-1; 11 positions agree with TRBD2. The CDR3 extends over 14 amino acids. V lost 3 bases, J lost 8 bases, and 3 bases stayed unmatched. Germline V lookup: CDR1 SGHTA, CDR2 FQGNSA. The CDR3 loop reads CASSFSGGAHEQFF. CDR3 sequence (DNA): TGTGCCAGCAGCTTTAGCGGGGGGGCGCATGAGCAGTTCTTC.

The rearrangement uses TRBV27 and TRBJ2-1; 9 bases agree with TRBD1. Germline V gene lookup returns CDR1 MNHEY and CDR2 SMNVEV (reference sequence). The CDR3 is made up of 16 amino acids. The V gene end was trimmed by 5 bases and the J gene end by 2 bases; junction bases not matched to a gene: 7. Here the CDR3 reads CASSPSDRGPYNEQFF. The CDR3 region has the DNA TGTGCCAGCAGTCCTTCGGACAGGGGACCCTACAATGAGCAGTTCTTC.

This rearrangement joins TRBV9 to TRBJ2-5, with TRBD1 identical over 7 bases. There are 15 residues in the CDR3. Germline CDR1 and CDR2: SGDLS and YYNGEE. V shed 4 bases, J shed 4 bases, and the junction held 10 bases outside the gene matches. This chain's CDR3 is CASSPGQAGAETQYF. The CDR3 DNA sequence: TGTGCCAGCAGCCCCGGACAGGCCGGGGCAGAGACCCAGTACTTC. Using reference TRBV9 and TRBJ2-5 for the parts outside the CDR3, the full variable domain is DSGVTQTPKHLITATGQRVTLRCSPRSGDLSVYWYQQSLDQGLQFLIQYYNGEERAKGNILERFSAQQFPDLHSELNLSSLELGDSALYFCASSPGQAGAETQYFGPGTRLLVL.

J is TRBJ2-1 and V is TRBV7-8; D not resolved. Deletions cut 4 bases from V and 6 bases from J, with 10 bases between. The germline V gene encodes CDR1 SGHVS and CDR2 FQNEAQ. This CDR3 has 13 amino acids. The CDR3 sequence is CASSSYNGNEQFF. The CDR3 DNA sequence: TGTGCCAGCAGCTCATACAATGGCAATGAGCAGTTCTTC.

The CDR3 DNA reads as TGCAGCGCTATGGACAGTATGAACACTGAAGCTTTCTTT. It is translated as CSAMDSMNTEAFF. The chain recombines TRBV29-1 with TRBJ1-1, with TRBD1 as a possible D gene (6 bases). Trimming shortened V by 7 bases and J by 0 bases, and 12 bases separated the two germline ends. This CDR3 has 13 amino acids. CDR1 and CDR2 (germline): SQVTM, ANQGSEA.

CDR3 loop: CASGTGSYEQYF. The CDR3 DNA is TGTGCCAGCGGGACAGGGAGCTACGAGCAGTACTTC. The chain is built from TRBV14 and TRBJ2-7, with TRBD1 matching over 9 bases. The CDR3 has 12 residues. Germline CDR1 SGHDN, CDR2 FVKESK. J gave up 3 bases and V 8 bases, and 2 bases lay outside the gene matches.

In this sample, this clone turned up many times. The V and J genes are TRBV15 and TRBJ2-1; D is undetermined. CDR3 length equals 15 residues. The V gene lost 3 bases and the J gene lost 5 bases, with 14 bases spanning the gap. CDR1 is LNHNV, CDR2 YYDKDF, per germline (reference sequence). CDR3 sequence: CATSSERDINNEQFF. CDR3 coding DNA: TGTGCCACCAGCAGCGAAAGAGACATCAACAATGAGCAGTTCTTC.

This rearrangement joins TRBV28 to TRBJ1-1; tentative D call: TRBD1 (6 bases). The CDR3 has 13 residues. CDR1 and CDR2 from the germline V gene are MDHEN and SYDVKM. The V gene lost 6 bases and the J gene lost 2 bases, with 10 bases spanning the gap. The CDR3 DNA reads TGTGCCAGCAGCAAGACAGGTAACACTGAAGCTTTCTTT. As protein: CASSKTGNTEAFF.

This chain joins TRBV7-2 and TRBJ1-5, with D maybe TRBD1 (6 bases). CDR1 and CDR2 from the germline V gene are SGHTA and FQGNSA. The CDR3 loop spans 15 amino acids. V dropped 5 bases and J dropped 5 bases, with 16 bases sitting between them. Here the CDR3 DNA reads TGTGCCAGCAGCCCTGTTCGGGGGGCGTATCAGCCCCAGCATTTT. It translates to CASSPVRGAYQPQHF. Complete variable domain (other parts from reference TRBV7-2 and TRBJ1-5): GAGVSQSPSNKVTEKGKDVELRCDPISGHTALYWYRQSLGQGLEFLIYFQGNSAPDKSGLPSDRFSAERTGGSVSTLTIQRTQQEDSAVYLCASSPVRGAYQPQHFGDGTRLSIL.

The chain links TRBV6-2 or TRBV6-3 to TRBJ2-2, with 11 bases fitting TRBD2. V shed 4 bases and J 5 bases; nucleotides not matched to a gene: 9. Germline-derived CDR1 and CDR2 are MNHEY and SVGEGT. The CDR3 has 17 amino acids. The CDR3 nucleotides are TGTGCCAGCAGTTCAAATAGACTAGCGGGATCTACCGGGGAGCTGTTTTTT. As protein: CASSSNRLAGSTGELFF.

The chain has TRBV6-5 and TRBJ2-7; 7 bases agree with TRBD1. Germline V CDR1 and CDR2: MNHEY, SVGAGI. The CDR3 consists of 15 residues. The V gene end was trimmed by 5 bases and the J gene end by 3 bases; junction bases not matched to a gene: 10. The DNA of the CDR3 is TGTGCCAGCAGTCAGACGATAGGGGGCAGCTACGAGCAGTACTTC. Its protein product is CASSQTIGGSYEQYF.

The chain uses TRBV28 and TRBJ2-1; 12 bases are shared with TRBD2. After removal of 3 bases from V and 6 bases from J, the junction contained 6 bases not matched to a gene. The CDR3 has 16 residues. The germline V gene has CDR1 MDHEN and CDR2 SYDVKM. The CDR3 loop is CASSLGGLAGTNEQFF. CDR3 nucleotide sequence: TGTGCCAGCAGTTTGGGTGGACTAGCGGGAACCAATGAGCAGTTCTTC.

This sequence joins TRBV24-1 and TRBJ2-6; a possible D gene is TRBD1 (6 bases). With 10 bases removed from V and 1 base from J, the gap between germline ends came to 13 bases. Germline assignment: CDR1 KGHDR and CDR2 SFDVKD. The CDR3 totals 15 residues. CDR3 residues: CATGSTGSGANVLTF. The CDR3 DNA is TGTGCCACGGGGAGTACAGGGTCTGGGGCCAACGTCCTGACTTTC.

J is TRBJ2-1 and V is TRBV3-1 (or the pseudogene TRBV3-2); 10 bases are a match to TRBD2. CDR3 length equals 15 residues. Germline V gives CDR1 LGHDT, CDR2 YNNKEL (reference sequence). The V gene end was trimmed by 5 bases and the J gene end by 9 bases; junction bases not matched to a gene: 10. As DNA, the CDR3 is TGTGCCAGCAGCATCTCTAGCGGGAGAGGATCTGAGCAGTTCTTC. Translated: CASSISSGRGSEQFF.

The CDR3 here is CASSALLRDYSYEQYF. The CDR3 nucleotides read TGTGCCAGCAGTGCACTACTCAGGGATTACTCCTACGAGCAGTACTTC. J is TRBJ2-7 and V is TRBV28, with a weak D call TRBD1 (5 bases). Germline values: CDR1 MDHEN, CDR2 SYDVKM. CDR3 size: 16 residues. V was trimmed by 5 bases and J by 0 bases, leaving 17 bases between them. The variable domain in full, completed from reference TRBV28 and TRBJ2-7, reads DVKVTQSSRYLVKRTGEKVFLECVQDMDHENMFWYRQDPGLGLRLIYFSYDVKMKEKGDIPEGYSVSREKKERFSLILESASTNQTSMYLCASSALLRDYSYEQYFGPGTRLTVT.

The gene calls are TRBV4-1 and TRBJ2-2; D is possibly TRBD2 (6 bases). Germline CDR1 reads MGHRA; CDR2 reads YSYEKL. Trimming removed 2 bases from V and 4 bases from J, with 17 bases in between. The CDR3 has 17 amino acids. The CDR3 spells CASSQFYPSEVTGELFF. The DNA of the CDR3 is TGCGCCAGCAGCCAATTTTATCCTAGCGAGGTCACCGGGGAGCTGTTTTTT.

The chain recombines TRBV12-3 or TRBV12-4 with TRBJ2-1, with D perhaps TRBD2 (6 bases). Trimming removed 8 bases at V and 9 bases at J, with 17 bases between. The CDR3 consists of 13 residues. The CDR3 protein is CASLMRGVPEQFF. CDR3 nucleotide sequence: TGTGCCAGCCTAATGCGGGGCGTACCTGAGCAGTTCTTC.